The rows below give T cell receptor beta chains drawn from one sample of a study of somatic mutations in cytotoxic T cells in rheumatoid arthritis. Some clones are missing from TCRdb's copy, which holds only in-frame ones; the method was immunoSEQ multiplex PCR. The data contain about 26,000 clones, around 76% of them singletons. The material sequenced was CD8+ T cells sorted from blood. The receptors derive from a man aged 50-60 years in good health. Each CDR3 is given with its conserved first and last residue. D genes are given only for firm matches. The listing skips clone size in some rows; elsewhere it reads once, few, many or a size class.

clone_size d_call j_call cdr3_length v_call cdr3_nt cdr3_aa
NA NA TRBJ2-7 11 TRBV10-3 TGTGCCATCGGGGACAATTACGAGCAGTACTTC CAIGDNYEQYF
NA NA TRBJ1-1 17 TRBV19 TGTGCCAGTAGTATCCCAGCCTATAGAGGGAGGAACACTGAAGCTTTCTTT CASSIPAYRGRNTEAFF
NA NA TRBJ1-1 17 TRBV27 TGTGCCAGTAGTTTTTGTTTGGGCTACACCATGAACACTGAAGCTTTCTTT CASSFCLGYTMNTEAFF
NA NA TRBJ1-1 13 TRBV6-5 TGTGCCAGCAGATCCGGTCGGGGGACTGAAGCTTTCTTT CASRSGRGTEAFF
NA NA TRBJ2-2 17 TRBV6-1 TGTGCCAGCAGTGATAGGGGGCGGCGGGACCTCGTCGGGGAGCTGTTTTTT CASSDRGRRDLVGELFF
once TRBD2 TRBJ2-1 15 TRBV11-3 TGTGCCAGCAGCTTAGGGGGAGGGTCAGACGGTGAGCAGTTCTTC CASSLGGGSDGEQFF
NA TRBD1 TRBJ1-2 13 TRBV11-2 TGTGCCAGCAGCCCGGGGACAGTCTATGGCTACACCTTC CASSPGTVYGYTF
few TRBD2 TRBJ2-7 15 TRBV25-1 TGTGCCAGCAGTGAACGGACTAGCGGGACTTACGAGCAGTACTTC CASSERTSGTYEQYF
NA NA TRBJ1-5 15 TRBV6-4 TGTGCCACCAAGGGCGAGGGGGTTGACAATCAGCCCCAGCATTTT CATKGEGVDNQPQHF
few TRBD1 TRBJ1-1 15 TRBV9 TGTGCCAGCAGCGTAGGGACAGGGACGAACACTGAAGCTTTCTTT CASSVGTGTNTEAFF
few NA TRBJ1-1 15 TRBV2 TGTGCCAGCAGTGAAGTAGAGGGTTTAGGAACTGAAGCTTTCTTT CASSEVEGLGTEAFF
NA TRBD1 TRBJ2-1 16 TRBV16 TGTGCCAGCAGCCATCCCTCGACAGGGTCCTACAATGAGCAGTTCTTC CASSHPSTGSYNEQFF
NA NA TRBJ2-3 13 TRBV4-1 TGCGCCAGCAGCCAACAAGACACAGATACGCAGTATTTT CASSQQDTDTQYF
few NA TRBJ1-5 14 TRBV27 TGTGCCAGCAGCATACGGGCATACAATCAGCCCCAGCATTTT CASSIRAYNQPQHF
NA NA TRBJ1-4 15 TRBV27 TGTGCCAGCAGTTTCGGGAGAGGGATTAATGAAAAACTGTTTTTT CASSFGRGINEKLFF
NA NA TRBJ2-7 15 TRBV11-2 TGTGCCAGCAGCTTGGGTCCGGGAGTTGGTTACGAGCAGTACTTC CASSLGPGVGYEQYF
NA NA TRBJ1-3 13 TRBV6-1 TGTGCCAGCAGAGGACTCTCTGGAAACACCATATATTTT CASRGLSGNTIYF
NA TRBD2 TRBJ2-7 17 TRBV9 TGTGCCAGCAGCGCAAAAGGGGCGGGAGTTCCCTTGTACGAGCAGTACTTC CASSAKGAGVPLYEQYF
NA NA TRBJ1-1 16 TRBV7-9 TGTGCCAGCAGCTCATTGGGGGCCGATACGAACACTGAAGCTTTCTTT CASSSLGADTNTEAFF
NA NA TRBJ2-2 15 TRBV7-9 TGTGCCAGCAGCTTGGTACAGGGTTACACCGGGGAGCTGTTTTTT CASSLVQGYTGELFF
NA TRBD2 TRBJ2-1 20 TRBV10-3 TGTGCCATCAGTGAGTCGAGGGCTAGCGGGAGGGCCCGTCGATACAATGAGCAGTTCTTC CAISESRASGRARRYNEQFF
once TRBD2 TRBJ2-6 16 TRBV27 TGTGCCACCAGCCCGCTAGCGGCCGCTGGGGCCAACGTCCTGACTTTC CATSPLAAAGANVLTF
few NA TRBJ2-7 12 TRBV2 TGTGCCAGCAGGCGGGGCTCCTACGAGCAGTACTTC CASRRGSYEQYF
NA TRBD2 TRBJ2-3 16 TRBV7-9 TGTGCCAGCAGCTTCCCTAGCGGGGTGGTGACAGATACGCAGTATTTT CASSFPSGVVTDTQYF
NA NA TRBJ2-3 13 TRBV11-1 TGTGCCAGCAGCTTCCCTCGGGGAGATACGCAGTATTTT CASSFPRGDTQYF
NA TRBD1 TRBJ1-1 16 TRBV9 TGTGCCAGCAGCGTGAGGTCAGGGGGCGCATACACTGAAGCTTTCTTT CASSVRSGGAYTEAFF
NA TRBD1 TRBJ2-7 15 TRBV6-1 TGTGCCAGCGGACCCGGGACAGGGGGCGGCCACGAGCAGTACTTC CASGPGTGGGHEQYF
NA NA TRBJ1-1 12 TRBV29-1 TGCAGCGTTGTTGGGACGAGGGGTGAAGCTTTCTTT CSVVGTRGEAFF
NA TRBD1 TRBJ2-7 14 TRBV30 TGTGCCTGGAGTGTACAGGACAGGGGGTCCGAGCAGTACTTC CAWSVQDRGSEQYF
NA NA TRBJ2-7 15 TRBV27 TGTGCCAGCAGTCTGAGAGGGACTTACTCCTACGAGCAGTACTTC CASSLRGTYSYEQYF
NA TRBD1 TRBJ2-7 16 TRBV6-1 TGTGCCAGCAGTGAAGCCCCCCGGGACAGGGCCTACGAGCAGTACTTC CASSEAPRDRAYEQYF
NA NA TRBJ2-5 14 TRBV7-9 TGTGCCAGCAGCCACGACAGCCGGAGGGAGACCCAGTACTTC CASSHDSRRETQYF
NA NA TRBJ2-1 16 TRBV27 TGTGCCAGCAGTTTTCATGCGGGGAGCTCCTACAATGAGCAGTTCTTC CASSFHAGSSYNEQFF
NA TRBD1 TRBJ2-7 14 TRBV28 TGTGCCAGCAGTGTGACAGGGACGGGTGGCGAGCAGTACTTC CASSVTGTGGEQYF
once NA TRBJ2-2 15 TRBV4-1 TGCGCCAGCAGCCAGACCGGGACTGGCACCGGGGAGCTGTTTTTT CASSQTGTGTGELFF
NA NA TRBJ2-7 13 TRBV7-9 TGTGCCAGCAGCTTAGGGATCCCCTACGAGCAGTACTTC CASSLGIPYEQYF
NA TRBD1 TRBJ2-1 15 TRBV7-9 TGTGCCAGCAGCTCCCGGGACAGGGGGGCAAATGAGCAGTTCTTC CASSSRDRGANEQFF
NA NA TRBJ2-1 16 TRBV29-1 TGCAGCGTTGAAGGTTGGGACGGCAGCTCCTACAATGAGCAGTTCTTC CSVEGWDGSSYNEQFF
once NA TRBJ2-5 12 TRBV5-6 TGTGCCAGCAGCCGAAGCCAAGAGACCCAGTACTTC CASSRSQETQYF
NA TRBD2 TRBJ2-7 15 TRBV4-1 TGCGCCAGCAGCCAAGTTGGGACTAGACTATACGAGCAGTACTTC CASSQVGTRLYEQYF
few NA TRBJ2-7 15 TRBV6-1 TGTGCCAGCAGTGACCCAAACGGGGGTAGAGGCGAGCAGTACTTC CASSDPNGGRGEQYF